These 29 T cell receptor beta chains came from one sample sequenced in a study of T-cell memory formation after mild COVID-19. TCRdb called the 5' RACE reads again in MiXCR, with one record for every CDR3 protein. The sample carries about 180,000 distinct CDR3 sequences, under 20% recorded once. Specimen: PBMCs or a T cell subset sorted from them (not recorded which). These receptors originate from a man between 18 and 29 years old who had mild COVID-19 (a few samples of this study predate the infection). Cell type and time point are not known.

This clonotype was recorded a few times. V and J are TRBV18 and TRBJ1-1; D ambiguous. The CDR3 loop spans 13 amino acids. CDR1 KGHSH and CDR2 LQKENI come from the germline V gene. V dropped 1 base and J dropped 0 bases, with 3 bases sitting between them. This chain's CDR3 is CASSPRMNTEAFF. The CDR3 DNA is TGTGCCAGCTCACCACGGATGAACACTGAAGCTTTCTTT.

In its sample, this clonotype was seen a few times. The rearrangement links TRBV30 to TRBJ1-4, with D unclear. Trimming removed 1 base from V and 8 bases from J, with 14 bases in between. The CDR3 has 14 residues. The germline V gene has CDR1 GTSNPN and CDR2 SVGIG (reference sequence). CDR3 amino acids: CAWSASVQGEKLFF. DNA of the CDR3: TGTGCCTGGAGTGCCTCGGTCCAAGGGGAAAAACTGTTTTTT.

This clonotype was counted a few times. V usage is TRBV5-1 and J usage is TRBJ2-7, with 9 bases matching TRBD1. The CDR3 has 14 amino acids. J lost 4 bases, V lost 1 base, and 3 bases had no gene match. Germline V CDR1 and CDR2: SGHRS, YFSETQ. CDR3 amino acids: CASSLTGTGYEQYV. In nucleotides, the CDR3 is TGCGCCAGCAGCTTGACCGGGACAGGGTACGAGCAGTACGTC.

The chain's CDR3 is CASSFQGGWQETQYF. The CDR3 DNA is TGTGCCAGCAGCTTCCAGGGGGGCTGGCAAGAGACCCAGTACTTC. V is TRBV7-3 and J is TRBJ2-5; tentatively, D is TRBD1 (7 bases). The CDR3 runs to 15 residues. Per germline, CDR1 SGHTA and CDR2 FQGTGA. V lost 3 bases and J 2 bases, leaving 13 bases between the germline ends.

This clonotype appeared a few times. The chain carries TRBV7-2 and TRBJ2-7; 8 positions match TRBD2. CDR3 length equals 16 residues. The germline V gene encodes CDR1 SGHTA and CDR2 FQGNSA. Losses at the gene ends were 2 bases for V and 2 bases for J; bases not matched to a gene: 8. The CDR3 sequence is CASSLNGGAPAYEQYF. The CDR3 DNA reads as TGTGCCAGCAGCTTAAACGGGGGGGCGCCTGCCTACGAGCAGTACTTC.

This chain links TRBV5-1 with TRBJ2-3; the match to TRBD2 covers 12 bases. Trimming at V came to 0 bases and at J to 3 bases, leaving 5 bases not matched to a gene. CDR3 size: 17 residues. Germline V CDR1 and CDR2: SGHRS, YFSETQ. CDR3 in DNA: TGCGCCAGCAGCTTGGCTAGCGGGGGGGCTTGGACAGATACGCAGTATTTT. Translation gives CASSLASGGAWTDTQYF. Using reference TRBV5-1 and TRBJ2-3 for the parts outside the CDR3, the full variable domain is KAGVTQTPRYLIKTRGQQVTLSCSPISGHRSVSWYQQTPGQGLQFLFEYFSETQRNKGNFPGRFSGRQFSNSRSEMNVSTLELGDSALYLCASSLASGGAWTDTQYFGPGTRLTVL.

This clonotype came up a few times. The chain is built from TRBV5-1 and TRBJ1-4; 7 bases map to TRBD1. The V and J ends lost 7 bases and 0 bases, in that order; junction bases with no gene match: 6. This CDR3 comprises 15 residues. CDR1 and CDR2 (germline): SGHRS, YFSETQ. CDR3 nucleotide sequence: TGCGCCAGCGGAACAGGGGTTGCAACTAATGAAAAACTGTTTTTT. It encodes CASGTGVATNEKLFF. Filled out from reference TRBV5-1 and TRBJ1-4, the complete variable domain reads KAGVTQTPRYLIKTRGQQVTLSCSPISGHRSVSWYQQTPGQGLQFLFEYFSETQRNKGNFPGRFSGRQFSNSRSEMNVSTLELGDSALYLCASGTGVATNEKLFFGSGTQLSVL.

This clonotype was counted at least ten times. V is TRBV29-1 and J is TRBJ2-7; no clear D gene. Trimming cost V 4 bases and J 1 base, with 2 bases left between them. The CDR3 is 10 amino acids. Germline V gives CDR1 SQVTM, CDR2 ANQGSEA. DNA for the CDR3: TGCAGCGTTGGGTCCTACGAGCAGTACTTC. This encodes CSVGSYEQYF.

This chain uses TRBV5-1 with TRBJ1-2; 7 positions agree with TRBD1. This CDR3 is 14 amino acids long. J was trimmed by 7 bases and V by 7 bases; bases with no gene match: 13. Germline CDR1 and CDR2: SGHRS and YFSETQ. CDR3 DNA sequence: TGCGCCAGCGGCGAACAGGGGTCTGTCGGTGGCTACACCTTC. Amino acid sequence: CASGEQGSVGGYTF.

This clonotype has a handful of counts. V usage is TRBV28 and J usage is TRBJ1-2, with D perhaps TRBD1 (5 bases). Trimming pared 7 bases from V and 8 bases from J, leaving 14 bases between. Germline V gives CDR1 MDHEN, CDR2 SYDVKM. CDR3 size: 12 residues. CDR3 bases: TGTGCCAGCACTCCCCGGGGGACCGGCTACACCTTC. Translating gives CASTPRGTGYTF.

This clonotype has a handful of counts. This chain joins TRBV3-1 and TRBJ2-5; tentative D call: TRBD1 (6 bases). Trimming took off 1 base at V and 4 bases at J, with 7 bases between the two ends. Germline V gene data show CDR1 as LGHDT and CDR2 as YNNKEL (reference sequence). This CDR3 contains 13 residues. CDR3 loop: CASSQVGAETQYF. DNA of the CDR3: TGTGCCAGCAGCCAAGTGGGGGCAGAGACCCAGTACTTC.

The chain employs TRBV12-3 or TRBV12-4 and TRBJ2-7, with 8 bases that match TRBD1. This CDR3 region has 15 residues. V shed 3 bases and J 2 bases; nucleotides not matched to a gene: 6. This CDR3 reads CASSFRTGRAYEQYF. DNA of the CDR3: TGTGCCAGCAGTTTTCGGACAGGGAGAGCCTACGAGCAGTACTTC.

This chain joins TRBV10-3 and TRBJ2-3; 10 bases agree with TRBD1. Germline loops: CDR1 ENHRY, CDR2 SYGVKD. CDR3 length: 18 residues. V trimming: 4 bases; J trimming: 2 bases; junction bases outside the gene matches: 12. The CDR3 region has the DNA TGTGCCATCAGTGGGGGACCGGGACAGGGGTCACCCACAGATACGCAGTATTTT. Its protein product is CAISGGPGQGSPTDTQYF.

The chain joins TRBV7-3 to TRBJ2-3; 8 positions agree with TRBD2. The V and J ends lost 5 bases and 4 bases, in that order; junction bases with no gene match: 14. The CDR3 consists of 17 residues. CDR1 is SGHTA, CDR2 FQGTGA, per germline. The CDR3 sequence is CASSRTGGSGAPDTQYF. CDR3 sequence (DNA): TGTGCCAGCAGCCGTACGGGTGGTAGCGGGGCCCCAGATACGCAGTATTTT.

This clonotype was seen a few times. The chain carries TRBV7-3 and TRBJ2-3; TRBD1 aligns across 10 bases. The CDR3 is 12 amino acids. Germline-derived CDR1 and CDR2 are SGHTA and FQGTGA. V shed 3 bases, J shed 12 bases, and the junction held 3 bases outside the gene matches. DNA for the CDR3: TGTGCCAGCAGCTTGGACAGGGGGATACAGTATTTT. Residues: CASSLDRGIQYF.

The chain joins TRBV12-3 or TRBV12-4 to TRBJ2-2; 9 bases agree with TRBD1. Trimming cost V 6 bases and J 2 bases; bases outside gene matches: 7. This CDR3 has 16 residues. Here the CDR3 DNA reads TGTGCCAGCAGGGTTGAGGGACAGGGTAACACCGGGGAGCTGTTTTTT. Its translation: CASRVEGQGNTGELFF.

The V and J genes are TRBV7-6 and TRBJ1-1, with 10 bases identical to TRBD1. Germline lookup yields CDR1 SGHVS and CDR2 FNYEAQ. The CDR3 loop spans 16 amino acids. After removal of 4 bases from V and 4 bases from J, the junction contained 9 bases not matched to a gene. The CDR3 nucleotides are TGTGCCAGCAGCTCTAGGCCGGGACAGGGGAGCACTGAAGCTTTCTTT. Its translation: CASSSRPGQGSTEAFF. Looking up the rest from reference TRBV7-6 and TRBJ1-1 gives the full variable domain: GAGVSQSPRYKVTKRGQDVALRCDPISGHVSLYWYRQALGQGPEFLTYFNYEAQQDKSGLPNDRFSAERPEGSISTLTIQRTEQRDSAMYRCASSSRPGQGSTEAFFGQGTRLTVV.

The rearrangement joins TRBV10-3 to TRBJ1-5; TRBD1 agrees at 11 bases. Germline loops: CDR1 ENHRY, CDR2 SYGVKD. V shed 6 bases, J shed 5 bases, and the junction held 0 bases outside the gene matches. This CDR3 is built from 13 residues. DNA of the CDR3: TGTGCCATCAGGGGACAGGGGGATCAGCCCCAGCATTTT. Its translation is CAIRGQGDQPQHF.

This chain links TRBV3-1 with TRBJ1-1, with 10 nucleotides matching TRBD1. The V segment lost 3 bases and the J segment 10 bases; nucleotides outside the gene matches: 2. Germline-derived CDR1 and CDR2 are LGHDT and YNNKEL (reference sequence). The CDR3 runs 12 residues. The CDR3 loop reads CASSQTGGGAFF. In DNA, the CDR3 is TGTGCCAGCAGCCAGACAGGGGGCGGAGCTTTCTTT.

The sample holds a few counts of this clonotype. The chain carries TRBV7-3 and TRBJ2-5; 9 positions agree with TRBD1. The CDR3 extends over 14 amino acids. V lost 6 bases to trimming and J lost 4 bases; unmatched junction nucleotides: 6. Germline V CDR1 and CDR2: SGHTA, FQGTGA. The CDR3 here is CASSRDRAGETQYF. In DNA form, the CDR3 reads TGTGCCAGCAGTCGGGACAGGGCAGGAGAGACCCAGTACTTC.

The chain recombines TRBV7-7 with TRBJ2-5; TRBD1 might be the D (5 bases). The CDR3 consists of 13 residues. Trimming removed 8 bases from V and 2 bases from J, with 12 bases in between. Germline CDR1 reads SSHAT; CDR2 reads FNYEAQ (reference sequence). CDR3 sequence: CASSAGHQETQYF. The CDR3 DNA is TGTGCCAGCTCCGCAGGACATCAAGAGACCCAGTACTTC.

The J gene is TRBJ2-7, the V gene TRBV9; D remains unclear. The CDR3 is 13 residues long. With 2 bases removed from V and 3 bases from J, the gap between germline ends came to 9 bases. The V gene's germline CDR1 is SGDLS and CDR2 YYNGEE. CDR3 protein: CASSVRPGYEQYF. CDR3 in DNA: TGTGCCAGCAGCGTCCGGCCAGGCTACGAGCAGTACTTC.

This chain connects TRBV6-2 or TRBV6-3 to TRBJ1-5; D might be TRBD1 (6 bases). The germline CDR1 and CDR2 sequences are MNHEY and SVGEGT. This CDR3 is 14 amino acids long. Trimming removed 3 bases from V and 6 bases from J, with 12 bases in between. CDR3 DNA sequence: TGTGCCAGCAGTTATGGGGGCGGCGCTCAGCCCCAGCATTTT. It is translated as CASSYGGGAQPQHF.

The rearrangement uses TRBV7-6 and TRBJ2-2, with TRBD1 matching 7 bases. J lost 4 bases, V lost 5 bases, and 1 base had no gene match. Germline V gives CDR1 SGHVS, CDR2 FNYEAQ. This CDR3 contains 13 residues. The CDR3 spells CASSHRGTGELFF. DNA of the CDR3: TGTGCCAGCAGCCACAGGGGCACCGGGGAGCTGTTTTTT. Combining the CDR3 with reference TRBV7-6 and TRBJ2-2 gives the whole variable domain GAGVSQSPRYKVTKRGQDVALRCDPISGHVSLYWYRQALGQGPEFLTYFNYEAQQDKSGLPNDRFSAERPEGSISTLTIQRTEQRDSAMYRCASSHRGTGELFFGEGSRLTVL.

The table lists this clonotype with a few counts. The CDR3 DNA reads as TGTGCCAGCAGCTTAGTAGGGATAGCGGGGGGGTCTCAGTTCTTC. This encodes CASSLVGIAGGSQFF. V usage is TRBV7-2 and J usage is TRBJ2-1; 11 nucleotides agree with TRBD2. Per the germline V gene, CDR1 is SGHTA and CDR2 is FQGNSA. J gave up 13 bases and V 1 base, and 9 bases lay outside the gene matches. The CDR3 is 15 amino acids.

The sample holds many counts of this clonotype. CDR3 sequence: CASSPMGALNSPLHF. The DNA for the CDR3 is TGTGCCAGCAGCCCGATGGGGGCGCTTAATTCACCCCTCCACTTT. The genes are TRBV28 and TRBJ1-6; possibly TRBD1 for D (6 bases). The V gene's germline CDR1 is MDHEN and CDR2 SYDVKM. With 6 bases removed from V and 6 bases from J, the gap between germline ends came to 15 bases. The CDR3 spans 15 residues.

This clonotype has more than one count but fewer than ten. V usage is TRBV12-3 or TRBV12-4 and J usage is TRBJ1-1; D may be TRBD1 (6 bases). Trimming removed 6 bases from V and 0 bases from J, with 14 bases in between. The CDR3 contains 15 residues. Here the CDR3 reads CASSDTDRLNTEAFF. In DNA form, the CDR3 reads TGTGCCAGCAGCGATACAGACAGGCTGAACACTGAAGCTTTCTTT.

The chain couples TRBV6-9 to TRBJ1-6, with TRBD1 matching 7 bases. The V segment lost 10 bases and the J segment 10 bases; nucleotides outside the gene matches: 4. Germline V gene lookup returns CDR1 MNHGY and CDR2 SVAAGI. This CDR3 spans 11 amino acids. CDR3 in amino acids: CAIYRGSPLHF. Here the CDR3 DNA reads TGTGCCATCTACAGGGGATCACCCCTCCACTTT.

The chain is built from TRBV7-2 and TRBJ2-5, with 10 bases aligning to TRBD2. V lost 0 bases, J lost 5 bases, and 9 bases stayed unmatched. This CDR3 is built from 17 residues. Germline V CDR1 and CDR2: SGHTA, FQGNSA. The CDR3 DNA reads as TGTGCCAGCAGCTTAGCTGGGAATAGCGGGGGGATCGAGACCCAGTACTTC. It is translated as CASSLAGNSGGIETQYF. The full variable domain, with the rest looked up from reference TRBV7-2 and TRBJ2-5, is GAGVSQSPSNKVTEKGKDVELRCDPISGHTALYWYRQSLGQGLEFLIYFQGNSAPDKSGLPSDRFSAERTGGSVSTLTIQRTQQEDSAVYLCASSLAGNSGGIETQYFGPGTRLLVL.